This TCR beta chain was identified during a study of OX40 agonist ivuxolimab in advanced cancers. Study-level background: Age averaged 60 years (range roughly 20 to 90), and less than 85% were male.

Germline CDR1 and CDR2: ENHRY and SYGVKD. V lost 4 bases and J 6 bases, leaving 16 bases between the germline ends. The CDR3 spans 15 residues. The method was immunoSEQ multiplex PCR; TCRdb's version includes in-frame clones alone and lacks a portion of them. The profile shows tens of thousands of clones, 81% of them singletons. As regards this clone: The antigen is unknown.

Study-wide findings and caveats: At 0.1 to 3.0 mg/kg and by week 6, CD4+ and CD8+ T cells in the blood had expanded clonally.

The chain joins TRBV10-3 to TRBJ2-1; the D is unclear. This receptor was taken from an adult with an advanced solid tumor such as melanoma, head and neck, liver or kidney cancer. The sequencing used CD4+ or CD8+ T cells sorted from blood, collected in a trial of the OX40 agonist ivuxolimab. The CDR3 protein is CAISASNGHGNEQFF. The CDR3 DNA sequence: TGTGCCATCAGTGCTAGTAATGGGCATGGCAATGAGCAGTTCTTC.